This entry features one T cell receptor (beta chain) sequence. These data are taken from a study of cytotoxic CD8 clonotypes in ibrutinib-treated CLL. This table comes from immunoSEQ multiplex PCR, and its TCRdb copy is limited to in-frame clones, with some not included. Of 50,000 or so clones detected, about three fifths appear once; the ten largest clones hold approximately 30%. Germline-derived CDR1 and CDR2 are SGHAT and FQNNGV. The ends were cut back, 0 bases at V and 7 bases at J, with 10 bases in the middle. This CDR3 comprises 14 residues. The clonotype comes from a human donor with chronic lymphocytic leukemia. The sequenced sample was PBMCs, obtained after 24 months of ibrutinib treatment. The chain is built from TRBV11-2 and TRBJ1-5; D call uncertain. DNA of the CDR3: TGTGCCAGCAGCTTAGATCGGAGTACCCAGCCCCAGCATTTT. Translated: CASSLDRSTQPQHF.